The 32 T cell receptor beta chains listed next were all sequenced from one sample in a study of Graves' ophthalmopathy and Graves' hyperthyroidism (dated by TCRdb to about 2018). These reads were obtained on an Illumina HiSeq 2000. TCR beta CDR3 regions were amplified from RNA transcripts for repertoire sequencing. A first-round RT-PCR used HTBI primers with the Qiagen OneStep RT-PCR kit, followed by a second-round multiplex PCR, size selection and purification. TCRdb reworked the public reads: Q25 trimming with fastp, MiXCR clone assembly, productive beta chains retained. All rows with the same CDR3 protein become a single entry with the most common DNA and genes. This sample has roughly 500,000 distinct CDR3 sequences in its table, and approximately 14% of those were observed once. The ten largest clones capture about 10% of the sample. The sequenced material came from blood. All receptors derive from a woman aged 25 to 39 with Graves' ophthalmopathy. Donor details come from another sample of the same person, matched by shared clones.

The chain carries TRBV6-1 and TRBJ1-2; 7 bases are a match to TRBD1. Losses at the gene ends were 7 bases for V and 5 bases for J; bases not matched to a gene: 10. The CDR3 runs 14 residues. Germline values: CDR1 MNHNS, CDR2 SASEGT. CDR3: CASTEDRDRYGYTF. The CDR3 DNA is TGTGCCAGCACCGAAGACAGGGATAGGTATGGCTACACCTTC.

This clonotype has ten or more counts. The V gene is TRBV6-4, the J gene TRBJ1-2, with a tentative D call TRBD1 (6 bases). The CDR3 extends over 21 amino acids. Germline V lookup: CDR1 MRHNA, CDR2 SNTAGT. V lost 0 bases and J lost 4, with 30 bases in between. The CDR3 DNA reads TGTGCCAGCAGTGACTCGATGTCCCCGGGGGCGAGACAGGCGAATCTCTATGGCTACACCTTC. Amino acid sequence: CASSDSMSPGARQANLYGYTF.

This clonotype was counted at least ten times. The J gene is TRBJ2-5, the V gene TRBV27; perhaps TRBD2 as D (5 bases). The length of the CDR3 is 14 residues. In germline, CDR1 is MNHEY, CDR2 SMNVEV (reference sequence). V was trimmed by 1 base and J by 5 bases, leaving 11 bases between them. The CDR3 nucleotides read TGTGCCAGCAGTTTATTCGGCAGGACTGAGACCCAGTACTTC. It specifies CASSLFGRTETQYF.

This clonotype was found many times. V gene TRBV6-5 combines with J gene TRBJ2-7, with D tentatively TRBD1 or TRBD2 (5 bases each). The CDR3 has 15 amino acids. Germline lookup yields CDR1 MNHEY and CDR2 SVGAGI. V lost 4 bases and J lost 2, with 15 bases in between. Written as DNA, the CDR3 is TGTGCCAGCAGTTCCCCTCGGGGCCTAGCCTACGAGCAGTACTTC. The encoded protein is CASSSPRGLAYEQYF.

This clonotype came up many times. The DNA of the CDR3 is TGTGCCAGCAGTGTACAAGGGACCGGGGAGCTGTTTTTT. This sequence encodes CASSVQGTGELFF. The V call is TRBV2, the J call TRBJ2-2; D uncertain. Trimming pared 4 bases from V and 5 bases from J, leaving 8 bases between. Germline V gene data show CDR1 as SNHLY and CDR2 as FYNNEI. The CDR3 sequence is 13 residues long.

This clonotype was counted ten times or more. The genes are TRBV20-1 and TRBJ2-7, with a possible D match to TRBD2 (5 bases). The CDR3 runs to 14 residues. Germline CDR1 is DFQATT and CDR2 is SNEGSKA (reference sequence). V was trimmed by 2 bases and J by 1 base, leaving 12 bases between them. The CDR3 sequence is CSARRTDYSYEQYF. CDR3 DNA sequence: TGCAGTGCTAGAAGGACTGACTATTCCTACGAGCAGTACTTC.

In this sample, this clonotype turned up many times. V is TRBV20-1 and J is TRBJ1-6, with TRBD1 matching over 7 bases. J gave up 8 bases and V 1 base, and 5 bases lay outside the gene matches. Germline CDR1 is DFQATT and CDR2 is SNEGSKA (reference sequence). There are 14 residues in the CDR3. The CDR3 here is CSARVKGAYSPLHF. The CDR3 DNA reads as TGCAGTGCTAGAGTTAAGGGGGCTTATTCACCCCTCCACTTT.

This clonotype was recorded many times. V usage is TRBV20-1 and J usage is TRBJ1-1, with D uncertain. The CDR3 has 10 amino acids. Germline V gene lookup returns CDR1 DFQATT and CDR2 SNEGSKA (reference sequence). CDR3 DNA: TGCAGGGCGGGCGGTACTGAAGCTTTCTTT. Amino acid sequence: CRAGGTEAFF.

This clonotype has ten or more counts. The chain couples TRBV12-3 or TRBV12-4 to TRBJ1-2; possible D gene TRBD1, 6 bases. V lost 5 bases and J 3 bases, leaving 13 bases between the germline ends. This CDR3 comprises 14 residues. This CDR3 is CASSNTGLYYGYTF. Here the CDR3 DNA reads TGTGCCAGCAGTAATACAGGGCTCTACTATGGCTACACCTTC.

This clonotype has a handful of counts. V usage is TRBV30 and J usage is TRBJ2-2; D perhaps matches TRBD1 (6 bases). The CDR3 has 15 residues. CDR1 GTSNPN and CDR2 SVGIG come from the germline V gene (reference sequence). V lost 4 bases, J lost 2 bases, and 14 bases lay in between. The CDR3 is CAWTPDSTNTGELFF. Written as DNA, the CDR3 is TGTGCCTGGACCCCGGACAGTACCAACACCGGGGAGCTGTTTTTT.

The chain uses TRBV20-1 and TRBJ1-2, with TRBD1 as a possible D gene (5 bases). The CDR3 length is 14 residues. Per germline, CDR1 DFQATT and CDR2 SNEGSKA (reference sequence). Trimming left V 6 bases short and J 2 bases short, with 16 bases between. The CDR3 loop is CSAPLVGVNYGYTF. DNA of the CDR3: TGCAGTGCCCCGTTAGTAGGGGTCAACTATGGCTACACCTTC.

This clonotype was detected ten times or more. V and J are TRBV28 and TRBJ2-7; D is possibly TRBD2 (5 bases). V shed 2 bases and J shed 0 bases, with 11 bases lying between them. Germline V gives CDR1 MDHEN, CDR2 SYDVKM. This CDR3 spans 15 amino acids. CDR3: CASSLEGGRSYEQYF. The CDR3 DNA is TGTGCCAGCAGTTTAGAGGGCGGGCGCTCCTACGAGCAGTACTTC.

There are many counts of this clonotype. The chain couples TRBV4-1 to TRBJ1-2; 8 positions agree with TRBD1. CDR1 MGHRA and CDR2 YSYEKL come from the germline V gene. After removal of 0 bases from V and 5 bases from J, the junction contained 5 bases not matched to a gene. This CDR3 is built from 15 residues. The CDR3 here is CASSQETGVWYGYTF. The CDR3 bases are TGCGCCAGCAGCCAAGAGACAGGGGTTTGGTATGGCTACACCTTC.

This clonotype appeared many times. The rearrangement uses TRBV20-1 and TRBJ2-7, with a tentative D call TRBD2 (6 bases). Trimming took off 0 bases at V and 6 bases at J, with 9 bases between the two ends. Germline CDR1 and CDR2: DFQATT and SNEGSKA (reference sequence). The CDR3 spans 12 residues. The CDR3 DNA reads TGCAGTGCTAGAGATCTAGCGCGCGAGCAGTACTTC. This encodes CSARDLAREQYF.

This clonotype appeared a few times. The gene calls are TRBV18 and TRBJ1-6; 10 bases match TRBD1. CDR3 length equals 14 residues. After removal of 5 bases from V and 9 bases from J, the junction contained 4 bases not matched to a gene. CDR1 is KGHSH, CDR2 LQKENI, per germline. In DNA, the CDR3 is TGTGCCAGCTCATACGGACAGGGGGTTTCACCCCTCCACTTT. Its protein is CASSYGQGVSPLHF.

This clonotype showed up many times. The gene calls are TRBV29-1 and TRBJ1-1; TRBD1 aligns across 8 bases. The germline V gene encodes CDR1 SQVTM and CDR2 ANQGSEA. J gave up 5 bases and V 6 bases, and 8 bases lay outside the gene matches. This CDR3 region has 13 residues. The CDR3 loop is CSVYTGGRTEAFF. In DNA form, the CDR3 reads TGCAGCGTCTACACAGGGGGGAGGACTGAAGCTTTCTTT. The whole variable domain, remainder taken from reference TRBV29-1 and TRBJ1-1, is SAVISQKPSRDICQRGTSLTIQCQVDSQVTMMFWYRQQPGQSLTLIATANQGSEATYESGFVIDKFPISRPNLTFSTLTVSNMSPEDSSIYLCSVYTGGRTEAFFGQGTRLTVV.

This clonotype showed up many times. The chain combines TRBV29-1 with TRBJ1-2, with a weak D call TRBD1 (5 bases). Germline loops: CDR1 SQVTM, CDR2 ANQGSEA. V lost 8 bases and J lost 4, with 17 bases in between. CDR3 length: 13 residues. CDR3 region: CSIAGRDRYGYTF. The CDR3 DNA reads TGCAGCATTGCGGGCAGGGATCGCTATGGCTACACCTTC.

The chain couples TRBV11-1 to TRBJ2-7; 11 bases line up with TRBD2. The V and J ends lost 1 base and 3 bases, in that order; junction bases with no gene match: 8. Per germline, CDR1 SGHAT and CDR2 FQDESV (reference sequence). This CDR3 comprises 17 residues. The CDR3 sequence: CASSLGRTSGPDYEQYV. Here the CDR3 DNA reads TGTGCCAGCAGCTTAGGCAGGACTAGCGGGCCCGACTACGAGCAGTACGTC.

This clonotype was seen at least ten times. The chain couples TRBV7-3 to TRBJ2-6; perhaps TRBD2 as D (6 bases). Trimming took off 5 bases at V and 4 bases at J, with 18 bases between the two ends. CDR3 length: 17 amino acids. CDR1 and CDR2 from the germline V gene are SGHTA and FQGTGA. The CDR3 region is CASSHGTQVTGANVLTF. The CDR3, as DNA: TGTGCCAGCAGCCACGGGACTCAGGTCACCGGGGCCAACGTCCTGACTTTC.

In its sample, this clonotype was seen many times. The chain joins TRBV6-5 to TRBJ1-1, with D unclear. The germline V and J ends were trimmed by 0 bases and 5 bases, with 7 bases remaining between them. CDR3 length: 13 amino acids. The germline V gene encodes CDR1 MNHEY and CDR2 SVGAGI. The CDR3 DNA sequence: TGTGCCAGCAGTTACTCGATTGAAACTGAAGCTTTCTTT. Its translation is CASSYSIETEAFF.

This clonotype was recorded many times. The chain has TRBV12-3 or TRBV12-4 and TRBJ1-6; 8 nucleotides line up with TRBD1. This CDR3 contains 14 residues. Trimming took 3 bases from V and 10 from J; bases not matched to a gene: 5. This CDR3 reads CASSFSGTGSPLHF. CDR3 bases: TGTGCCAGCAGTTTTTCCGGGACAGGCTCACCCCTCCACTTT.

Comment on this clonotype: A junction end diverges from the germline sequence, so it may reflect a read error. The V and J genes are TRBV11-2 and TRBJ1-5; weak D call: TRBD1 (5 bases). The CDR3 is 15 amino acids. CDR1 and CDR2 (germline): SGHAT, FQNNGV. Written as DNA, the CDR3 is TGTGCCAGCAGCTCAGACAGAGTTAGCAATCAGCCCCGGCATTTT. Translating gives CASSSDRVSNQPRHF.

V is TRBV19 and J is TRBJ1-3; D gene uncertain. Germline lookup yields CDR1 LNHDA and CDR2 SQIVND (reference sequence). There are 14 residues in the CDR3. Trimming pared 7 bases from V and 1 base from J, leaving 11 bases between. CDR3 protein: CASTPRTSGNTIYF. CDR3 bases: TGTGCCAGTACTCCACGGACTTCTGGAAACACCATATATTTT.

A remark on this clonotype: This sequence may be a read error, since a much larger clone differs from it by one base. V is TRBV20-1 and J is TRBJ1-1; D is unclear. The CDR3 consists of 14 residues. Per germline, CDR1 DFQATT and CDR2 SNEGSKA (reference sequence). The CDR3 here is CSARGGSSNTEACF. For the CDR3, the DNA is TGCAGTGCTAGAGGTGGCAGTTCGAACACTGAAGCTTGCTTT.

This clonotype showed up just once. V and J are TRBV7-2 and TRBJ1-1; no definite D call. V lost 7 bases to trimming and J lost 4 bases, with 19 bases between them. Germline V CDR1 and CDR2: SGHTA, FQGNSA. The CDR3 totals 15 residues. Written as DNA, the CDR3 is TGTGCCAGCACCGTACCCATATCTACCGCCACTGAAGCTTTCTTT. Its translation is CASTVPISTATEAFF.

The V and J genes are TRBV30 and TRBJ1-5; tentatively, D is TRBD1 (6 bases). Germline V gives CDR1 GTSNPN, CDR2 SVGIG (reference sequence). The CDR3 sequence is 14 residues long. The V end lost 0 bases, the J end lost 3 bases, and 9 bases lay between the germline ends. The CDR3, as DNA: TGTGCCTGGAGTGTTTCGGGGGCCAATCAGCCCCAGCATTTT. This translates into CAWSVSGANQPQHF.

On this clonotype: A much larger clone lies a single base off, so this may be a read error. The rearrangement uses TRBV3-1 and TRBJ2-7; D unclear. The germline CDR1 and CDR2 sequences are LGHDT and YNNKEL (reference sequence). This CDR3 has 13 amino acids. CDR3 protein: CSSSQSLPVGQYF. The CDR3 DNA reads as TGTTCCAGCAGCCAGTCACTCCCCGTGGGGCAGTACTTC.

This clonotype was detected only a few times. The chain employs TRBV7-3 and TRBJ2-1; 7 positions match TRBD1. This CDR3 contains 15 residues. The V gene's germline CDR1 is SGHTA and CDR2 FQGTGA. Unmatched junction bases numbered 10, after V lost 4 bases and J lost 7 bases. The CDR3 region has the DNA TGTGCCAGCAGCTCTAGACAGGGCGAGTGGAATGAGCAGTTCTTC. It is translated as CASSSRQGEWNEQFF.

This clonotype was picked up a small number of times. The genes are TRBV5-1 and TRBJ1-2; the D gene is possibly TRBD1 (5 bases). Trimming stripped 4 bases from V and 7 bases from J, with 20 bases between. The CDR3 consists of 15 residues. CDR1 and CDR2 (germline): SGHRS, YFSETQ. The CDR3 DNA reads TGCGCCAGCAGCCTTGATGGGGGAAGGAGTCGTGGCTACACCTTC. It translates to CASSLDGGRSRGYTF.

This rearrangement joins TRBV28 to TRBJ1-6, with D perhaps matching TRBD1 (5 bases). Germline CDR1 reads MDHEN; CDR2 reads SYDVKM. Trimming removed 10 bases at V and 6 bases at J, with 19 bases between. This CDR3 spans 15 amino acids. CDR3 nucleotide sequence: TGTGCCACCAGAGCCCCGGGACGGATTAATTCACCCCTCCACTTT. Encoded protein: CATRAPGRINSPLHF.

The table lists this clonotype with many counts. The V call is TRBV7-8, the J call TRBJ2-5; D is unresolved. Germline-derived CDR1 and CDR2 are SGHVS and FQNEAQ. This CDR3 has 15 amino acids. V shed 0 bases and J shed 4 bases, with 12 bases lying between them. The CDR3 loop reads CASSLAAPVAETQYF. In DNA form, the CDR3 reads TGTGCCAGCAGCTTAGCAGCACCCGTGGCAGAGACCCAGTACTTC.

With respect to this clonotype: This clone may be a read error of a much larger clone one base away. The chain uses TRBV6-1 and TRBJ2-4, with 7 nucleotides matching TRBD2. Per germline, CDR1 MNHNS and CDR2 SASEGT. The CDR3 extends over 16 amino acids. The CDR3 region has the DNA TGTGCCAGCGACGGGGGGATCCTTACAGCCAAAAACATTAAGTACTTC. It is translated as CASDGGILTAKNIKYF.